The clone carrying this TCR beta chain occurred a few times. What it recognizes is unknown. This sample is part of a study of beta chain features in type 1 diabetes. General study results and limits: The study found moderately but significantly shorter TCRB CDR3s in all four CD4+ subsets of Type 1 diabetes patients.

As every portion of the isolated RNA was reverse transcribed, the sequencing read expressed TCRB transcripts. Some clones are missing from TCRdb's copy, which holds only in-frame ones; the method was immunoSEQ multiplex PCR. The profile shows 640,000 or so clones, around an eighth of them singletons. Germline V gene data show CDR1 as SEHNR and CDR2 as FQNEAQ (reference sequence). This CDR3 has 15 residues. Trimming cost V 5 bases and J 2 bases, with 13 bases left between them. V is TRBV7-9 and J is TRBJ2-1; possibly TRBD2 for D (5 bases). Specimen: naive CD4+ T cells from blood. This receptor was taken from a man between 18 and 29 years old with type 1 diabetes. The CDR3: CASSVTSGAYNEQFF. CDR3 bases: TGTGCCAGCAGCGTGACGAGCGGTGCCTACAATGAGCAGTTCTTC. Full variable domain (outside the CDR3, taken from reference TRBV7-9 and TRBJ2-1): DTGVSQNPRHKITKRGQNVTFRCDPISEHNRLYWYRQTLGQGPEFLTYFQNEAQLEKSRLLSDRFSAERPKGSFSTLEIQRTEQGDSAMYLCASSVTSGAYNEQFFGPGTRLTVL.